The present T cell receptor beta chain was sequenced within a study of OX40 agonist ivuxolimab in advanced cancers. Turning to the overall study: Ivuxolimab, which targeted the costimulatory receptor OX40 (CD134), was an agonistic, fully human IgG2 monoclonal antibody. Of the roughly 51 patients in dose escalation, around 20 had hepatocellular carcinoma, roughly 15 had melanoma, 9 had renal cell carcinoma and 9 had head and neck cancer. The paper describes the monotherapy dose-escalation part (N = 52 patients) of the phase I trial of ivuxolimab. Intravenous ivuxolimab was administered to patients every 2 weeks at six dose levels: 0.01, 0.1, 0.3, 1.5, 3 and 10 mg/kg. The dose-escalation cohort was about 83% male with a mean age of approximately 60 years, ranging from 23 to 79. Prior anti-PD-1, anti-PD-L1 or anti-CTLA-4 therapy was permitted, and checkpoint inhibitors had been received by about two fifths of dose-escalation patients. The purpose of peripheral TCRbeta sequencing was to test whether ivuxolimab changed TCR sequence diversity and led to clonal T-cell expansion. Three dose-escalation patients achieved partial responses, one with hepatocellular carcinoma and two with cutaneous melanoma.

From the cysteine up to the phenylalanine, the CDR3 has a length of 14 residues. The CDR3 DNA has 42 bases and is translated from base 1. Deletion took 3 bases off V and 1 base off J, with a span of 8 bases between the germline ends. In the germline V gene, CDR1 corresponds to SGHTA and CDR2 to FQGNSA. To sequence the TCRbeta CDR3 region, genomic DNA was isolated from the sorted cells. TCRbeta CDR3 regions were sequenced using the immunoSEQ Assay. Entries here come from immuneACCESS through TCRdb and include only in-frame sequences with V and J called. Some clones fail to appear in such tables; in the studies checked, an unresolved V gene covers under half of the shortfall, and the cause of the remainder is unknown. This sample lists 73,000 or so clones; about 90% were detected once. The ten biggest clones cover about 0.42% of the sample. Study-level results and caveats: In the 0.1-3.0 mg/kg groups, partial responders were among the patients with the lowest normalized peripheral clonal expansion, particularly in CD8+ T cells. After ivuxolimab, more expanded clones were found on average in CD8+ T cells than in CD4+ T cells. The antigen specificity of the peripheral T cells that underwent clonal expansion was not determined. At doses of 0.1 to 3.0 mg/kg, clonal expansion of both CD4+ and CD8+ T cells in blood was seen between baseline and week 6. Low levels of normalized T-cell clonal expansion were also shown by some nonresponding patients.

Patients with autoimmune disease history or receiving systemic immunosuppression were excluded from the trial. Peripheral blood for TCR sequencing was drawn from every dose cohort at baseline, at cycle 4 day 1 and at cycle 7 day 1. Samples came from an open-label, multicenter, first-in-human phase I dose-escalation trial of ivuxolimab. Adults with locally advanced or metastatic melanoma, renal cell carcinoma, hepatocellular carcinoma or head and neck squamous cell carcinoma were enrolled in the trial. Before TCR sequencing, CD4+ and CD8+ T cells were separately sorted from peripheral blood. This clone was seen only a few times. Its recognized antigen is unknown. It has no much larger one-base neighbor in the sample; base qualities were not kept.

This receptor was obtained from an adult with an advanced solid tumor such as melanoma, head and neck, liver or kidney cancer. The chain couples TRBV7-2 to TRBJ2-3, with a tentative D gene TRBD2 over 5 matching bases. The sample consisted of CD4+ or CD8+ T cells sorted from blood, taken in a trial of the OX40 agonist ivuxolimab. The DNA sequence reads TGTGCCAGCAGCTTGCAGCGGCGCACAGATACGCAGTATTTT. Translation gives CASSLQRRTDTQYF.